Shown below are 24 T cell receptor beta chains from a single sample sequenced in a study of a mutant IDH1 vaccine in newly diagnosed glioma. Time point meaning: week 5, during vaccination. Doses consisted of 300 ug of mutant IDH1 20-mer peptide each, paired with topical imiquimod. Repertoires were generated with immunoSEQ multiplex PCR, while TCRdb's copy carries only in-frame clones and drops some. The sample lists roughly 62,000 clones; about 88% were seen once. No antigen has been assigned to these receptors. The specimen comprised PBMCs, sampled from a glioma patient whose treatment included an IDH1 peptide vaccine. The receptors come from a woman aged 45-59 years with glioma.

The chain uses TRBV27 and TRBJ1-3; D gene unclear. With 5 bases removed from V and 0 bases from J, the gap between germline ends came to 8 bases. Germline V gives CDR1 MNHEY, CDR2 SMNVEV (reference sequence). There are 14 residues in the CDR3. In nucleotides, the CDR3 is TGTGCCAGCAGTCCCCTAAGCTCTGGAAACACCATATATTTT. Amino acids: CASSPLSSGNTIYF.

This rearrangement joins TRBV19 to TRBJ1-2; 8 positions match TRBD1. Per germline, CDR1 LNHDA and CDR2 SQIVND (reference sequence). After removal of 5 bases from V and 1 base from J, the junction contained 12 bases not matched to a gene. CDR3 length: 17 amino acids. The CDR3, as DNA: TGTGCCAGTAGTCTGTGGGGAGGGGGACAGGATAACTATGGCTACACCTTC. It specifies CASSLWGGGQDNYGYTF.

The gene calls are TRBV5-1 and TRBJ1-1, with D perhaps TRBD1 (5 bases). CDR3 length: 14 residues. The germline gives CDR1 SGHRS, CDR2 YFSETQ. Trimming left V 4 bases short and J 5 bases short, with 15 bases between. CDR3 region: CASSPSSGGTEAFF. DNA of the CDR3: TGCGCCAGCAGCCCCAGTTCCGGGGGGACTGAAGCTTTCTTT.

The chain joins TRBV9 to TRBJ2-6; D remains unclear. V lost 0 bases to trimming and J lost 2 bases, with 6 bases between them. Germline V gene data show CDR1 as SGDLS and CDR2 as YYNGEE. The CDR3 length is 15 residues. CDR3 in amino acids: CASSVGVAGANVLTF. The CDR3 bases are TGTGCCAGCAGCGTAGGGGTTGCTGGGGCCAACGTCCTGACTTTC.

This clone was found many times. The chain links TRBV14 to TRBJ1-5, with D unclear. Germline CDR1 is SGHDN and CDR2 is FVKESK. This CDR3 is 13 amino acids long. The ends were cut back, 0 bases at V and 6 bases at J, with 6 bases in the middle. The CDR3 protein is CASSQDEAQPQHF. Here the CDR3 DNA reads TGTGCCAGCAGCCAAGACGAGGCTCAGCCCCAGCATTTT.

The CDR3 nucleotides are TGTGCCAGTAGCCCGCCCGGGTCAGTCAGGGACACTGAAGCTTTCTTT. Translation: CASSPPGSVRDTEAFF. The chain couples TRBV19 to TRBJ1-1; TRBD1 might be the D (5 bases). The length of the CDR3 is 16 residues. Germline assignment: CDR1 LNHDA and CDR2 SQIVND (reference sequence). V was pared by 6 bases and J by 3 bases, with 20 bases between.

The chain links TRBV27 to TRBJ1-1; 8 bases are shared with TRBD1. CDR3 length: 13 residues. The V gene end was trimmed by 3 bases and the J gene end by 5 bases; junction bases not matched to a gene: 2. CDR1 and CDR2 (germline): MNHEY, SMNVEV (reference sequence). The CDR3, as DNA: TGTGCCAGCAGTTTGGACAGGGCAACTGAAGCTTTCTTT. Encoded protein: CASSLDRATEAFF.

The chain links TRBV7-9 to TRBJ1-5; 10 nucleotides agree with TRBD1. Germline CDR1 SEHNR, CDR2 FQNEAQ (reference sequence). V lost 1 base and J lost 5; bases outside the gene matches: 2. The CDR3 extends over 15 amino acids. Written as DNA, the CDR3 is TGTGCCAGCAGCTTAGGGACAGGGGGGCATCAGCCCCAGCATTTT. This gives the protein CASSLGTGGHQPQHF.

The gene calls are TRBV10-2 and TRBJ2-5; D possibly corresponds to TRBD2 (7 bases). This CDR3 has 14 amino acids. Germline values: CDR1 WSHSY, CDR2 SAAADI. Trimming removed 8 bases from V and 3 bases from J, with 16 bases in between. CDR3 DNA: TGCGCCAGCTCAGAAGGGGGGGGCAAAGAGACCCAGTACTTC. This encodes CASSEGGGKETQYF.

CDR3 residues: CASSLPGGAWGYTF. The CDR3 bases are TGTGCCAGCAGCTTACCAGGGGGCGCGTGGGGCTACACCTTC. The V call is TRBV7-9, the J call TRBJ1-2; 8 nucleotides line up with TRBD1. This CDR3 has 14 amino acids. Germline assignment: CDR1 SEHNR and CDR2 FQNEAQ (reference sequence). V was clipped by 2 bases and J by 8 bases; unmatched bases: 7.

The V call is TRBV29-1, the J call TRBJ2-1; D uncertain. This CDR3 has 11 amino acids. Trimming cost V 7 bases and J 6 bases, with 10 bases left between them. From germline, CDR1 is SQVTM and CDR2 ANQGSEA. The CDR3 loop reads CSAERGNEQFF. For the CDR3, the DNA is TGCAGCGCCGAGAGAGGCAATGAGCAGTTCTTC.

The chain recombines TRBV4-2 with TRBJ1-5; no clear D. Germline-derived CDR1 and CDR2 are LGHNA and YNFKEQ. The CDR3 is 16 amino acids. Trimming took off 0 bases at V and 0 bases at J, with 9 bases between the two ends. CDR3 nucleotides: TGTGCCAGCAGCCAAGATTTCGGGTATAGCAATCAGCCCCAGCATTTT. Its protein is CASSQDFGYSNQPQHF.

The chain recombines TRBV28 with TRBJ1-1; no clear D gene. In germline, CDR1 is MDHEN, CDR2 SYDVKM. The V end lost 5 bases, the J end lost 4 bases, and 11 bases lay between the germline ends. This CDR3 contains 13 residues. CDR3 region: CASSGTVITEAFF. Here the CDR3 DNA reads TGTGCCAGCAGTGGAACGGTAATCACTGAAGCTTTCTTT.

V is TRBV9 and J is TRBJ1-2; D might be TRBD1 (6 bases). Trimming took 3 bases from V and 7 from J, leaving 13 bases between them. This CDR3 has 13 residues. Germline CDR1 and CDR2: SGDLS and YYNGEE. The chain's CDR3 is CASSGGRVRGYTF. In DNA, the CDR3 is TGTGCCAGCAGCGGGGGGCGGGTACGTGGCTACACCTTC.

The chain employs TRBV6-5 and TRBJ1-1, with a possible D match to TRBD1 (6 bases). The V end was cut by 8 bases, the J end by 5 bases, with 12 bases between. CDR1 MNHEY and CDR2 SVGAGI come from the germline V gene. This CDR3 comprises 12 residues. The DNA of the CDR3 is TGTGCCAGCGTTGGACAGACTACTGAAGCTTTCTTT. Encoded protein: CASVGQTTEAFF.

The chain is built from TRBV2 and TRBJ1-5, with D perhaps matching TRBD1 (6 bases). The V end lost 5 bases, the J end lost 2 bases, and 13 bases lay between the germline ends. There are 15 residues in the CDR3. Germline V gives CDR1 SNHLY, CDR2 FYNNEI. The CDR3 DNA reads TGTGCCAGCAGTTTACAGGGTCTAGGCAATCAGCCCCAGCATTTT. It is translated as CASSLQGLGNQPQHF.

This clone was observed once. This chain links TRBV19 with TRBJ2-1, with 8 positions matching TRBD1. Trimming removed 4 bases from V and 2 bases from J; junction bases left unmatched: 4. The CDR3 is 15 amino acids. The germline gives CDR1 LNHDA, CDR2 SQIVND (reference sequence). Here the CDR3 reads CASSTQGAPYNEQFF. In nucleotides, the CDR3 is TGTGCCAGTAGTACTCAGGGGGCGCCCTACAATGAGCAGTTCTTC.

The sample holds a few counts of this clone. The gene calls are TRBV28 and TRBJ1-1; tentative D call: TRBD1 (5 bases). Germline V gene sequence: CDR1 MDHEN, CDR2 SYDVKM. V was clipped by 6 bases and J by 5 bases, with 13 bases between them. The CDR3 length is 13 residues. The CDR3 region is CASRRTGGTEAFF. The CDR3 nucleotides read TGTGCCAGCAGGAGGACGGGGGGGACTGAAGCTTTCTTT.

CDR3 amino acids: CASSPLIGFTEAFF. As DNA, the CDR3 is TGTGCCAGCAGCCCATTGATCGGGTTCACTGAAGCTTTCTTT. V is TRBV7-9 and J is TRBJ1-1; unclear D gene. Germline V CDR1 and CDR2: SEHNR, FQNEAQ (reference sequence). The CDR3 has 14 residues. V was clipped by 5 bases and J by 4 bases, with 14 bases between them.

V usage is TRBV7-2 and J usage is TRBJ1-1; 8 nucleotides line up with TRBD1. Losses at the gene ends were 5 bases for V and 5 bases for J; bases not matched to a gene: 4. The CDR3 sequence is 13 residues long. The germline V gene encodes CDR1 SGHTA and CDR2 FQGNSA. The CDR3 region has the DNA TGTGCCAGCAGCGCGGACAGGGCAACTGAAGCTTTCTTT. Translating it yields CASSADRATEAFF.

This rearrangement joins TRBV7-2 to TRBJ2-7, with D tentatively TRBD2 (5 bases). V lost 5 bases and J lost 6, with 23 bases in between. The V gene's germline CDR1 is SGHTA and CDR2 FQGNSA. This CDR3 is 16 amino acids long. DNA for the CDR3: TGTGCCAGCAGCCGGGCCCATCATGATTCGGGGTTCGAGCAGTACTTC. Protein: CASSRAHHDSGFEQYF.

V gene TRBV7-2 combines with J gene TRBJ2-5; D gene unclear. Looked up from germline, CDR1 is SGHTA and CDR2 is FQGNSA. The CDR3 extends over 13 amino acids. V lost 3 bases and J lost 5, with 10 bases in between. This chain's CDR3 is CASSFSVLETQYF. The CDR3 DNA follows: TGTGCCAGCAGCTTTAGTGTCCTGGAGACCCAGTACTTC.

The chain recombines TRBV9 with TRBJ1-3, with D perhaps TRBD1 (5 bases). Per the germline V gene, CDR1 is SGDLS and CDR2 is YYNGEE. Between the trimmed V and J ends, which lost 4 bases and 4 bases, there was a span of 15 bases. This CDR3 comprises 15 residues. The CDR3 here is CASSLSGQAGNTIYF. The DNA of the CDR3 is TGTGCCAGCAGCCTATCGGGGCAGGCCGGAAACACCATATATTTT.

V and J are TRBV5-1 and TRBJ2-7; D may be TRBD1 or TRBD2 (7 bases each). V lost 4 bases and J lost 5, with 19 bases in between. CDR1 and CDR2 from the germline V gene are SGHRS and YFSETQ. CDR3 length equals 15 residues. The CDR3: CASSVRQGGVHEQYF. In DNA form, the CDR3 reads TGCGCCAGCAGCGTAAGACAGGGAGGGGTCCACGAGCAGTACTTC. The whole variable domain, filled in from reference TRBV5-1 and TRBJ2-7, reads KAGVTQTPRYLIKTRGQQVTLSCSPISGHRSVSWYQQTPGQGLQFLFEYFSETQRNKGNFPGRFSGRQFSNSRSEMNVSTLELGDSALYLCASSVRQGGVHEQYFGPGTRLTVT.